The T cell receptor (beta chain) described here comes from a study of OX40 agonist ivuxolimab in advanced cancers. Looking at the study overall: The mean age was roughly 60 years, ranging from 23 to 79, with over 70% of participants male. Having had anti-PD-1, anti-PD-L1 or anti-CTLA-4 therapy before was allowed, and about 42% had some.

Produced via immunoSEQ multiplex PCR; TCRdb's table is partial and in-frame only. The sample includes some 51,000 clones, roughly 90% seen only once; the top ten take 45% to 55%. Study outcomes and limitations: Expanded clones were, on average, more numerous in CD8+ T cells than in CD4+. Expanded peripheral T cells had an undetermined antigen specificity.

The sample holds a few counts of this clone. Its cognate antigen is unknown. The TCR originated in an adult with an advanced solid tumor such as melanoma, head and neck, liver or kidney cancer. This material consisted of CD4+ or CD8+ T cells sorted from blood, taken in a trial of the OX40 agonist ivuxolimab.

CDR3 sequence: CATKGPWDKNYNEQFF. As DNA, the CDR3 is TGTGCCACCAAGGGCCCCTGGGACAAGAATTACAATGAGCAGTTCTTC. The chain combines TRBV21-1 with TRBJ2-1; the table gives TRBD1 as D, unverified against the DNA. TRBV21-1 is noted as a pseudogene. The CDR3 consists of 16 residues.